This T cell receptor beta chain was obtained from a study of blood T cell repertoires in COVID-19. Sequencing was performed with immunoSEQ multiplex PCR; in TCRdb, only in-frame clones are kept and a portion is missing. Among a few hundred thousand clones listed, about 83% were seen once. Germline V gene sequence: CDR1 SGHRS, CDR2 YFSETQ. The CDR3 extends over 14 amino acids. V was shortened by 3 bases and J by 0 bases, with 7 bases between the two germline ends. The cohort comprised adults aged about 18 to 90 years residing in 20 to 25 US areas. Participants' own reports of clinical history determined their cohort assignment.

The sequence derives from a woman aged 50 to 65 who had recovered from COVID-19. The chain joins TRBV5-1 to TRBJ1-5; maybe TRBD1 (6 bases). Sequences were obtained from PBMCs or T cells enriched from blood (not recorded which). The CDR3 loop reads CASSSDSSNQPQHF. The CDR3 DNA reads as TGCGCCAGCAGCTCGGACAGTAGCAATCAGCCCCAGCATTTT.